Sequencing of this T cell receptor (beta chain) was carried out in a study of T cell repertoires in cytomegalovirus infection. Study at large: An indication of both CMV infection and matching HLA type came from public TCR beta signatures. Study-level results: HLA-C-restricted CMV-specific TCR beta clonotypes were dominant in the ex vivo response. Of the TCR beta families, the public ones yielded a cumulative frequency that identified carriers of CMV plus the relevant HLA.

MiXCR, run by TCRdb on the reads, gives a single entry per CDR3 protein. Counted here are 150,000 to 200,000 distinct CDR3 sequences, approximately 20% occurring once; the ten biggest clones make up approximately 2.9%. On this clonotype itself: What it binds is not known.

V lost 4 bases to trimming and J lost 8 bases, with 15 bases between them. This CDR3 has 13 amino acids. From germline, CDR1 is DFQATT and CDR2 SNEGSKA (reference sequence). V is TRBV20-1 and J is TRBJ2-1, with a weak D call TRBD1 (5 bases). Sequencing input: PBMCs. The clonotype was recovered from a human donor in good health (CMV status not recorded). Some clones in this sample may be carry-over from other donors' samples. CDR3 amino acids: CSAKRGANDEQFF. CDR3 sequence (DNA): TGCAGTGCTAAAAGGGGCGCCAATGATGAGCAGTTCTTC.